This T cell receptor beta chain was obtained from a study of blood T cell repertoires in COVID-19. Across the study: COVID-19 samples from acute and convalescent phases originated in the United States, Italy and Spain. T cells, B-cell-depleted T cells, or PBMCs supplied cDNA or gDNA.

This table comes from immunoSEQ multiplex PCR, and its TCRdb copy is limited to in-frame clones, with some not included. The repertoire consists of 180,000 or so clones, with roughly 87% occurring once and the leading ten covering 0.95% to 1.5%. In germline, CDR1 is SGHTA, CDR2 FQGNSA. After removal of 7 bases from V and 5 bases from J, the junction contained 8 bases not matched to a gene. The length of the CDR3 is 14 residues. Recruitment covered about 26 US areas and drew participants whose ages spanned roughly 18 to 90 years. Categorization into cohorts depended on clinical history that participants reported.

The sequencing input was PBMCs or T cells enriched from blood (not recorded which). The chain has TRBV7-2 and TRBJ1-1; the match to TRBD1 covers 9 bases. This sequence was found in a human donor with acute COVID-19. The donor label of this sample is uncertain. The CDR3, as DNA: TGTGCCAGCACTTTAAACAGGGGGCGGACTGAAGCTTTCTTT. Amino acids: CASTLNRGRTEAFF.